The following is a T cell receptor beta chain sequence with its context. These data belong to a study of T cell changes during pregnancy in multiple sclerosis. Using immunoSEQ multiplex PCR, the repertoire was profiled, and TCRdb retains in-frame clones only, with some absent. The sample holds about 100,000 clones, around nine tenths seen once. Per the germline V gene, CDR1 is SGHTA and CDR2 is FQGTGA. With V trimmed by 5 bases and J by 3 bases, 4 bases remained unmatched. The length of the CDR3 is 14 residues. The sequences come from peripheral blood, collected in the second trimester of pregnancy. This chain links TRBV7-3 with TRBJ1-1, with TRBD1 matching over 9 bases. The clonotype was recovered from a female donor with multiple sclerosis, enrolled in a pregnancy study. The CDR3 here is CASSVDRGDTEAFF. The CDR3 DNA reads as TGTGCCAGCAGCGTAGACAGGGGGGACACTGAAGCTTTCTTT.